The source of this T cell receptor (beta chain) is a study of blood T cell repertoires in COVID-19. Sequencing was performed with immunoSEQ multiplex PCR; in TCRdb, only in-frame clones are kept and a portion is missing. This sample yields fewer than 300,000 clones, of which 75% to 90% are seen a single time; 5.5% to 8% belongs to the top ten. This CDR3 region has 13 residues. Trimming pared 10 bases from V and 2 bases from J, leaving 15 bases between. Germline CDR1 MNHEY, CDR2 SVGAGI. The source material was peripheral blood. The source of this sequence is a woman aged 45-65 years with COVID-19, enrolled during active disease. This chain connects TRBV6-5 to TRBJ2-7; D call uncertain. The CDR3 loop reads CATGIASTYEQYF. The DNA of the CDR3 is TGTGCCACTGGAATAGCTTCTACCTACGAGCAGTACTTC.